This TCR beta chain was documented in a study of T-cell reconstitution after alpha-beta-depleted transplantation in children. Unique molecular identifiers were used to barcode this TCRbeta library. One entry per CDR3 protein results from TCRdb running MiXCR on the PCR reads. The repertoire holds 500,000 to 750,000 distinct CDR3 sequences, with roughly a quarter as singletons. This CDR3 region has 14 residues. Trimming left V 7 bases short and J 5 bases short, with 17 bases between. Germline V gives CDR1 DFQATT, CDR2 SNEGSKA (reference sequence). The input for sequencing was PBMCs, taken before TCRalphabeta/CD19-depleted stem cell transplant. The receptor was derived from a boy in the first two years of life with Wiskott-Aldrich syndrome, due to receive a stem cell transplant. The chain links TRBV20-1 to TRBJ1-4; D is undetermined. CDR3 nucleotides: TGCAGTGGGTCCAAATTGGGGATAAATGAAAAACTGTTTTTT. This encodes CSGSKLGINEKLFF.